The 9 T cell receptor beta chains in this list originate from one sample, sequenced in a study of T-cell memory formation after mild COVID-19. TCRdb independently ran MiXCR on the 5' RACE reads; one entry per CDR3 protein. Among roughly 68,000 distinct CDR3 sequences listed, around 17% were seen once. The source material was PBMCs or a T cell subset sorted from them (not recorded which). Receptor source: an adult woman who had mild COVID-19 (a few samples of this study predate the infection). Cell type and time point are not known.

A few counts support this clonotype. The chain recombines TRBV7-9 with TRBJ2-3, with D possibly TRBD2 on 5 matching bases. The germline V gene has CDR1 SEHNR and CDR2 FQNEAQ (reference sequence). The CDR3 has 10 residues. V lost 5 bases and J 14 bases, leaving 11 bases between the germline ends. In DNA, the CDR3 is TGTGCCAGCAGCATACCAGAGGGGTATTTT. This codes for CASSIPEGYF.

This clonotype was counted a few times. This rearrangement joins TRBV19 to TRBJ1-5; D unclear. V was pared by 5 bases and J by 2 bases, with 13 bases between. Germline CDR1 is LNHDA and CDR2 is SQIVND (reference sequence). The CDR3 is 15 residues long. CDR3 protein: CASSPVSGGNQPQHF. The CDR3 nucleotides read TGTGCCAGTAGTCCTGTTTCTGGGGGCAATCAGCCCCAGCATTTT.

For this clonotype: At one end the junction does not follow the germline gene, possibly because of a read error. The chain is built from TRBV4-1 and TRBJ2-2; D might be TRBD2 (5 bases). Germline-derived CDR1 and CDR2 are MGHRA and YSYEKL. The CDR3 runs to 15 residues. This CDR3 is CASRQEGSNTGELFF. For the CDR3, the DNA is TGCGCCAGCAGACAAGAGGGCAGTAACACCGGGGAGCTGTTTTTT.

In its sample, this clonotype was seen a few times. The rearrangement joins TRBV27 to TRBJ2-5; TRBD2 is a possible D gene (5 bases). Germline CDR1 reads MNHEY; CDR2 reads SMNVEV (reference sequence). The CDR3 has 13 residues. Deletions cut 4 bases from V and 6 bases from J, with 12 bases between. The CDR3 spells CASSSRDRQTQYF. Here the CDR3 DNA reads TGTGCCAGCAGTTCCCGGGATAGGCAGACCCAGTACTTC.

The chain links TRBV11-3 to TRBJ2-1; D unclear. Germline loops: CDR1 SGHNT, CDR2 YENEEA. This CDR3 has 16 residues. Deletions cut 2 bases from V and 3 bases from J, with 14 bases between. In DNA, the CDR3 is TGTGCCAGCAGCTTACCTGGGTCGAACTACTACAATGAGCAGTTCTTC. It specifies CASSLPGSNYYNEQFF.

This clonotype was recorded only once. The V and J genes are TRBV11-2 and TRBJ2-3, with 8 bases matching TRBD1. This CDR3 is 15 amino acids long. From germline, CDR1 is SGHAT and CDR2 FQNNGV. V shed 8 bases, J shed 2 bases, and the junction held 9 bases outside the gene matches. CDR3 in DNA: TGTGCCAGCCGACACCGGGACAGGTCCACAGATACGCAGTATTTT. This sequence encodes CASRHRDRSTDTQYF.

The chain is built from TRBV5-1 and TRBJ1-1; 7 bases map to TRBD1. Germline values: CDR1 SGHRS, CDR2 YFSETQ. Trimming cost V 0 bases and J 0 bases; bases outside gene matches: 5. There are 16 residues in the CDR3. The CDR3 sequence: CASSLEEGQMNTEAFF. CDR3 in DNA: TGCGCCAGCAGCTTGGAGGAGGGACAGATGAACACTGAAGCTTTCTTT.

The CDR3 region is CASSQGHPSRYGYTF. CDR3 nucleotide sequence: TGCGCCAGCAGCCAAGGCCACCCCTCCCGCTATGGCTACACCTTC. J is TRBJ1-2 and V is TRBV4-1; D not certain. Trimming cost V 1 base and J 4 bases, with 13 bases left between them. Germline V lookup: CDR1 MGHRA, CDR2 YSYEKL. This CDR3 comprises 15 residues.

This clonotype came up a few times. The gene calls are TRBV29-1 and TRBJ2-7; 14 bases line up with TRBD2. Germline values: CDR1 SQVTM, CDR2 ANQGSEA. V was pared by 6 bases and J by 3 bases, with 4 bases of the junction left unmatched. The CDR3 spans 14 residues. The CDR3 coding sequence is TGCAGCGTGCACGGGACTAGCGGGAGCTACGAGCAGTACTTC. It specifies CSVHGTSGSYEQYF.